These T cell receptor beta chains were read from a single sample in a study of shared clonotypes between healthy human individuals. Here immunoSEQ multiplex PCR was the method, and the copy in TCRdb shows in-frame clones only, minus some. Seen here are approximately 2.1 million clones, approximately 95% observed once, and the top ten hold about 0.39%. What was sequenced was naive CD4+ T cells from PBMCs. The receptors originated from a man between 18 and 35 years old in good health. Some clones in this sample may be carry-over from other donors' samples. Both conserved end residues are part of each CDR3. The D gene is left open where the match is weak. Rows give clone size only sometimes, using once, few, many, or a class for an expanded clone.

clone_size	d_call	v_call	j_call	cdr3_aa	cdr3_nt
.	TRBD2	TRBV7-2	TRBJ2-2	CASSPRLAGASGELFF	TGTGCCAGCAGCCCCCGACTAGCGGGAGCGAGCGGGGAGCTGTTTTTT
.	.	TRBV19	TRBJ2-5	CASNLEGGGQIQETQYF	TGTGCCAGTAACCTTGAGGGCGGAGGCCAGATCCAAGAGACCCAGTACTTC
.	TRBD2	TRBV15	TRBJ2-1	CATSSPTSGIEIRDNEQFF	TGTGCCACCAGCAGCCCTACTAGCGGGATAGAGATTAGAGACAATGAGCAGTTCTTC
.	.	TRBV18	TRBJ1-3	CASSPLGASSSGNTIYF	TGTGCCAGCTCACCTCTGGGGGCCAGTTCCTCTGGAAACACCATATATTTT
.	.	TRBV29-1	TRBJ2-6	CSARLGVDSGANVLTF	TGCAGCGCCCGGTTGGGAGTCGACTCTGGGGCCAACGTCCTGACTTTC
once	.	TRBV6-6	TRBJ2-4	CASSYEENIQYF	TGTGCCAGCAGTTATGAGGAAAACATTCAGTACTTC
.	.	TRBV4-2	TRBJ2-1	CASSQVGAAVEQFF	TGTGCCAGCAGCCAAGTCGGAGCGGCCGTTGAGCAGTTCTTC
few	.	TRBV6-6	TRBJ1-1	CASSYGEGAEAFF	TGTGCCAGCAGTTACGGGGAGGGGGCTGAAGCTTTCTTT
.	.	TRBV6-1	TRBJ1-2	CASNVEPGYGYTF	TGTGCCAGCAATGTCGAGCCCGGCTATGGCTACACCTTC
.	TRBD2	TRBV18	TRBJ2-4	CASSPGTSGRDIQYF	TGTGCCAGCTCACCGGGGACTAGCGGACGGGACATTCAGTACTTC
.	.	TRBV5-1	TRBJ2-2	CASRLWRNTGELFF	TGCGCCAGCAGATTGTGGCGGAACACCGGGGAGCTGTTTTTT
once	.	TRBV7-3	TRBJ2-1	CASSLLPLSYNEQFF	TGTGCCAGCAGCTTATTACCCCTATCCTACAATGAGCAGTTCTTC
.	TRBD2	TRBV5-1	TRBJ2-5	CASSPGRAGGPEETQYF	TGCGCCAGCAGCCCTGGTCGGGCGGGAGGGCCGGAGGAGACCCAGTACTTC
.	TRBD1	TRBV11-1	TRBJ1-2	CASSSQDRDYGYTF	TGTGCCAGCAGTTCTCAGGACAGGGACTATGGCTACACCTTC
.	.	TRBV7-2	TRBJ1-1	CASSLAGRGNTEAFF	TGTGCCAGCAGCTTAGCGGGGCGGGGGAACACTGAAGCTTTCTTT
.	.	TRBV18	TRBJ2-5	CASSPIYHQETQYF	TGTGCCAGCTCACCGATTTACCACCAAGAGACCCAGTACTTC
.	TRBD2	TRBV5-1	TRBJ2-5	CASSLSGLAGETQYF	TGCGCCAGCAGCTTGTCGGGACTAGCGGGAGAGACCCAGTACTTC
.	.	TRBV7-2	TRBJ2-1	CASSLVERASEQFF	TGTGCCAGCAGCTTAGTCGAGAGGGCGTCTGAGCAGTTCTTC
.	.	TRBV5-4	TRBJ2-7	CASSLVGGSYEQYF	TGTGCCAGCAGCTTGGTGGGCGGCTCCTACGAGCAGTACTTC
.	TRBD1	TRBV28	TRBJ1-3	CASRGRTGFSGNTIYF	TGTGCCAGCAGGGGCCGGACAGGGTTCTCTGGAAACACCATATATTTT
.	.	TRBV2	TRBJ1-3	CASSDYKSGNTIYF	TGTGCCAGCAGTGATTATAAGTCTGGAAACACCATATATTTT
.	.	TRBV18	TRBJ2-1	CASSPPSTDNEQFF	TGTGCCAGCTCACCACCATCGACTGACAATGAGCAGTTCTTC
.	TRBD2	TRBV7-8	TRBJ2-7	CASSLRRLAGSYEQYF	TGTGCCAGCAGTTTGAGGAGACTAGCGGGATCCTACGAGCAGTACTTC
.	TRBD1	TRBV4-1	TRBJ2-1	CASSQVSVTGAPLDEQFF	TGCGCCAGCAGCCAAGTTTCGGTAACAGGGGCTCCCCTGGATGAGCAGTTCTTC
few	.	TRBV28	TRBJ1-5	CASSSGSGQPQHF	TGTGCCAGCAGCTCCGGTTCCGGTCAGCCCCAGCATTTT
.	.	TRBV19	TRBJ1-3	CASTLDIAGNTIYF	TGTGCCAGTACCCTGGACATCGCCGGAAACACCATATATTTT
.	.	TRBV30	TRBJ1-2	CAWSVGANYGYTF	TGTGCCTGGAGTGTGGGGGCTAACTATGGCTACACCTTC
.	.	TRBV5-6	TRBJ2-3	CASSLVVGKYTDTQYF	TGTGCCAGCAGCTTGGTTGTGGGCAAGTACACAGATACGCAGTATTTT
.	.	TRBV19	TRBJ2-1	CASKRLIGGSYNEQFF	TGTGCCAGTAAACGACTGATTGGCGGCTCCTACAATGAGCAGTTCTTC
.	TRBD1	TRBV5-4	TRBJ1-5	CASSLQGDRQPQHF	TGTGCCAGCAGCTTGCAGGGGGATCGGCAGCCCCAGCATTTT
.	.	TRBV28	TRBJ2-3	CASRHTDTQYF	TGTGCCAGCAGACACACAGATACGCAGTATTTT
.	.	TRBV30	TRBJ1-1	CAWSPGVLNTEAFF	TGTGCCTGGAGCCCGGGGGTTTTGAACACTGAAGCTTTCTTT
.	.	TRBV6-5	TRBJ1-3	CASSFGQRGNTIYF	TGTGCCAGCAGTTTCGGACAGCGTGGAAACACCATATATTTT
.	.	TRBV7-8	TRBJ1-3	CASSLAQGRGNTIYF	TGTGCCAGCAGCTTAGCGCAGGGGCGGGGAAACACCATATATTTT
.	.	TRBV28	TRBJ2-7	CASSLPRAAEQYF	TGTGCCAGCAGTTTGCCCAGGGCGGCCGAGCAGTACTTC
.	TRBD2	TRBV7-3	TRBJ2-1	CASSFGGRPYNEQFF	TGTGCCAGCAGCTTTGGCGGGAGACCCTACAATGAGCAGTTCTTC
.	.	TRBV29-1	TRBJ2-7	CSVEFLGGEQYF	TGCAGCGTTGAATTCCTAGGTGGGGAGCAGTACTTC
.	TRBD2	TRBV29-1	TRBJ2-7	CSVVGLAGVYEQYF	TGCAGCGTTGTTGGTCTAGCGGGAGTCTACGAGCAGTACTTC
.	.	TRBV18	TRBJ1-1	CASSAGLDAEAFF	TGTGCCAGCTCAGCAGGGTTAGATGCTGAAGCTTTCTTT
.	TRBD2	TRBV7-2	TRBJ2-3	CASMLQSGDLRDTQYF	TGTGCCAGCATGCTACAGAGCGGGGATTTACGGGATACGCAGTATTTT
.	TRBD2	TRBV5-1	TRBJ2-5	CASKVGGVETQYF	TGCGCCAGCAAGGTGGGAGGGGTAGAGACCCAGTACTTC
.	TRBD2	TRBV28	TRBJ2-3	CASSLGGLAGLGAQYF	TGTGCCAGCAGTCTAGGGGGACTAGCGGGTCTCGGGGCGCAGTATTTT
.	.	TRBV28	TRBJ1-5	CASSLISGGNQPQHF	TGTGCCAGCAGTTTAATATCAGGGGGCAATCAGCCCCAGCATTTT
.	.	TRBV7-9	TRBJ1-4	CASSSERNEKLFF	TGTGCCAGCAGCTCCGAACGAAATGAAAAACTGTTTTTT
.	TRBD1	TRBV9	TRBJ1-1	CASSGGTGYRAFF	TGTGCCAGCAGCGGCGGGACAGGGTATCGGGCTTTCTTT
.	TRBD2	TRBV7-2	TRBJ2-1	CASSLNGGREEQFF	TGTGCCAGCAGCTTAAATGGCGGGAGGGAAGAGCAGTTCTTC
.	TRBD1	TRBV5-1	TRBJ2-1	CASSLQGIMNEQFF	TGCGCCAGCAGCTTACAGGGGATTATGAATGAGCAGTTCTTC
.	.	TRBV5-1	TRBJ2-3	CASRGRVSADTQYF	TGCGCCAGCAGGGGCAGGGTTAGTGCAGATACGCAGTATTTT
.	TRBD1	TRBV4-1	TRBJ1-1	CASSRSGQDLNTEAFF	TGCGCCAGCAGCCGATCGGGACAGGACCTAAACACTGAAGCTTTCTTT
.	.	TRBV6-6	TRBJ2-4	CASGQQPRLQYF	TGTGCCAGCGGGCAACAGCCCCGGCTTCAGTACTTC
.	.	TRBV6-8	TRBJ1-1	CASSYEGMNTEAFF	TGTGCCAGCAGTTACGAGGGGATGAACACTGAAGCTTTCTTT
.	.	TRBV7-7	TRBJ2-3	CASSFAYTDTQYF	TGTGCCAGCAGCTTCGCTTACACAGATACGCAGTATTTT
.	.	TRBV11-3	TRBJ2-5	CASSSSWGSSEETQYF	TGTGCCAGCAGCTCCTCGTGGGGTAGCTCGGAGGAGACCCAGTACTTC
.	.	TRBV29-1	TRBJ2-2	CSVEDLTRSGSTGELFF	TGCAGCGTTGAAGATCTTACCCGGTCAGGTTCGACCGGGGAGCTGTTTTTT
.	.	TRBV7-9	TRBJ2-7	CASSPGSSEQYF	TGTGCCAGCAGCCCCGGTAGCTCCGAGCAGTACTTC